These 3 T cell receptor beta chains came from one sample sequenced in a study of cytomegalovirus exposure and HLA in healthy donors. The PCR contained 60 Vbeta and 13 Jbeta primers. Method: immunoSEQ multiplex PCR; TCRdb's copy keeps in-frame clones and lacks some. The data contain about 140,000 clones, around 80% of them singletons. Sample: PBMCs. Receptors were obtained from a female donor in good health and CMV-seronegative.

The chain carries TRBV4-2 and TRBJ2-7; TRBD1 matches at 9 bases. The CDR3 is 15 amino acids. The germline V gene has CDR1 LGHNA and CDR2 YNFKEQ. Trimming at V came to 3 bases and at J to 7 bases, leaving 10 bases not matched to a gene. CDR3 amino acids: CASSHADRGPWEQYF. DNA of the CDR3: TGTGCCAGCAGCCACGCGGACAGGGGTCCATGGGAGCAGTACTTC.

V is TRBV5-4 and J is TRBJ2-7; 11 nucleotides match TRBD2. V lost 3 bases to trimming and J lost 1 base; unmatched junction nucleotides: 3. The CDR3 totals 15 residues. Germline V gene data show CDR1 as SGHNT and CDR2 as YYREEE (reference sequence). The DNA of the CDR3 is TGTGCCAGCAGCTCGGGACTAGCGGTTTCCTACGAGCAGTACTTC. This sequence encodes CASSSGLAVSYEQYF.

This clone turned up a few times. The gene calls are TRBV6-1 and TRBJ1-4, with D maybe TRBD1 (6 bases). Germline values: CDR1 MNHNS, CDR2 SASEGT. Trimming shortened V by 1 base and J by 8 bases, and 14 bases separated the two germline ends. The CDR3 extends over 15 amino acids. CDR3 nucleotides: TGTGCCAGCAGTGAAGTACGGACAGCTCGGGAAAAACTGTTTTTT. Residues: CASSEVRTAREKLFF.